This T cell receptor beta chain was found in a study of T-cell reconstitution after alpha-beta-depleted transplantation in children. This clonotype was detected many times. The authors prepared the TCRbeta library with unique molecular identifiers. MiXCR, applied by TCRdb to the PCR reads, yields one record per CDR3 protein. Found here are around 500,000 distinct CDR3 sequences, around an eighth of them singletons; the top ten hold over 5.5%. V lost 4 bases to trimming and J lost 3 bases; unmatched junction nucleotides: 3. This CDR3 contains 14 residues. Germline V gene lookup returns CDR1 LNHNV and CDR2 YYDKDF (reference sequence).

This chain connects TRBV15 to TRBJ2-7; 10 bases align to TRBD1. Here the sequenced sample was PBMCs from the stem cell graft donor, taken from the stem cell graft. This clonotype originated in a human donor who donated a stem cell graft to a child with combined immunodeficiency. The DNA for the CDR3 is TGTGCCACCAGCACAGACAGGGGGCTCTACGAGCAGTACTTC. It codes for CATSTDRGLYEQYF.